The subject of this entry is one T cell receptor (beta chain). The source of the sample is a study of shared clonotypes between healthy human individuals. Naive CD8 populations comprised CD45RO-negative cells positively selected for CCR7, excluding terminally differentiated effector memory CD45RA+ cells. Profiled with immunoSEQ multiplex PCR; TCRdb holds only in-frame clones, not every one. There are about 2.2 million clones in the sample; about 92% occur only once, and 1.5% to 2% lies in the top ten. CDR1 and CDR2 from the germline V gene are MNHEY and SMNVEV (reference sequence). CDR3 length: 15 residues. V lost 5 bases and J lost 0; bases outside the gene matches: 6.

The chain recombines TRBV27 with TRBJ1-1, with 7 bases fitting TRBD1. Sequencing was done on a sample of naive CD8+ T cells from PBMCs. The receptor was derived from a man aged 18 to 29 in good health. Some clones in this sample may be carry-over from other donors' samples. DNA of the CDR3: TGTGCCAGCAGTCCCCACAGGGGACTGAACACTGAAGCTTTCTTT. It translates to CASSPHRGLNTEAFF.